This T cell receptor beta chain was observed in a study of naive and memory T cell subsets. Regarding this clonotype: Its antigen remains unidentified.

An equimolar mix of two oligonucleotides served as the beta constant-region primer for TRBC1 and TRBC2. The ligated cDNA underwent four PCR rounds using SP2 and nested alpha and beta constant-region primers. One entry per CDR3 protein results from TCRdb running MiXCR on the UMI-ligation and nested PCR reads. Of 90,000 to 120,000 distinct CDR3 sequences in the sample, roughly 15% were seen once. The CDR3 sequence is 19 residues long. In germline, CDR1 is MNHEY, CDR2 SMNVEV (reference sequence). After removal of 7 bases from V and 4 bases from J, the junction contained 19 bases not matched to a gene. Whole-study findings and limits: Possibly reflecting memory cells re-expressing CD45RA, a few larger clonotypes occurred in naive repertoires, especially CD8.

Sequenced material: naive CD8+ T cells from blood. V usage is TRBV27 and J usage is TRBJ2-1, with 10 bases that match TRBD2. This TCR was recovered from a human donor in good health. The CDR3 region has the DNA TGTGCCAGCACCCCCCTCGAGGGGCCACTAGCGGGACAATACAATGAGCAGTTCTTC. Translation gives CASTPLEGPLAGQYNEQFF.